One sample yielded the 32 T cell receptor beta chains listed below, sequenced in a study of blood T cell repertoires in COVID-19. Sequencing used immunoSEQ multiplex PCR; TCRdb keeps in-frame clones, though not all of them. The sample lists over 250,000 clones; roughly 86% were seen once. Input material: peripheral blood. These receptors all come from a man aged 40-55 years who had recovered from COVID-19.

The table lists this clone with a few counts. The chain combines TRBV27 with TRBJ2-7; D is possibly TRBD2 (5 bases). Trimming cost V 3 bases and J 7 bases, with 10 bases left between them. The CDR3 totals 12 residues. Germline CDR1 reads MNHEY; CDR2 reads SMNVEV (reference sequence). CDR3 coding DNA: TGTGCCAGCAGTTTGGTGGGGAGTGAGCAGTACTTC. It encodes CASSLVGSEQYF.

The chain has TRBV2 and TRBJ2-1, with unresolved D. Between the trimmed V and J ends, which lost 3 bases and 4 bases, there was a span of 7 bases. Germline V gene sequence: CDR1 SNHLY, CDR2 FYNNEI. This CDR3 has 13 amino acids. Written as DNA, the CDR3 is TGTGCCAGCAGTGATCGAGTTTACAATGAGCAGTTCTTC. Translation gives CASSDRVYNEQFF.

The V call is TRBV6-2 or TRBV6-3, the J call TRBJ2-7; TRBD2 aligns across 7 bases. Germline CDR1 is MNHEY and CDR2 is SVGEGT. Trimming removed 5 bases from V and 6 bases from J; junction bases left unmatched: 13. The CDR3 totals 15 residues. The CDR3 protein is CASSHGRAAGGEQYF. As DNA, the CDR3 is TGTGCCAGCAGTCATGGGAGGGCAGCTGGAGGCGAGCAGTACTTC.

This chain connects TRBV6-5 to TRBJ2-7; 8 bases are a match to TRBD2. J lost 12 bases, V lost 0 bases, and 10 bases had no gene match. Germline values: CDR1 MNHEY, CDR2 SVGAGI. CDR3 length: 14 residues. CDR3 nucleotide sequence: TGTGCCAGCAGTTACTCGAGAGCGGGAGTTCCTCTGTACTTC. This translates into CASSYSRAGVPLYF.

The chain joins TRBV12-5 to TRBJ1-3; D not certain. CDR3 size: 16 residues. Germline V gene sequence: CDR1 LGHNT, CDR2 FRNRAP. Trimming shortened V by 3 bases and J by 0 bases, and 12 bases separated the two germline ends. The CDR3 DNA sequence: TGTGCTAGTGGTTTCGATACTACGAGCTCTGGAAACACCATATATTTT. This translates into CASGFDTTSSGNTIYF.

This clone has just one count. The rearrangement joins TRBV5-1 to TRBJ2-7; 12 bases agree with TRBD2. This CDR3 spans 15 amino acids. CDR1 and CDR2 from the germline V gene are SGHRS and YFSETQ. V shed 4 bases and J 5 bases; nucleotides not matched to a gene: 7. The CDR3 is CASSTSRLAGDEQYF. The CDR3 DNA reads as TGCGCCAGCAGCACCTCCCGACTAGCGGGAGACGAGCAGTACTTC. Full variable domain (missing parts from reference TRBV5-1 and TRBJ2-7): KAGVTQTPRYLIKTRGQQVTLSCSPISGHRSVSWYQQTPGQGLQFLFEYFSETQRNKGNFPGRFSGRQFSNSRSEMNVSTLELGDSALYLCASSTSRLAGDEQYFGPGTRLTVT.

The chain employs TRBV7-9 and TRBJ1-2, with D perhaps matching TRBD1 (6 bases). This CDR3 is 13 amino acids long. V was shortened by 4 bases and J by 8 bases, with 14 bases between the two germline ends. Germline CDR1 reads SEHNR; CDR2 reads FQNEAQ (reference sequence). CDR3 in amino acids: CASSSGQFAGYTF. The DNA for the CDR3 is TGTGCCAGCAGCTCGGGACAATTTGCCGGCTACACCTTC. Looking up the rest from reference TRBV7-9 and TRBJ1-2 gives the full variable domain: DTGVSQNPRHKITKRGQNVTFRCDPISEHNRLYWYRQTLGQGPEFLTYFQNEAQLEKSRLLSDRFSAERPKGSFSTLEIQRTEQGDSAMYLCASSSGQFAGYTFGSGTRLTVV.

The chain carries TRBV6-1 and TRBJ2-6; 7 bases agree with TRBD1. The CDR3 spans 15 residues. Germline CDR1 is MNHNS and CDR2 is SASEGT. V shed 3 bases, J shed 11 bases, and the junction held 10 bases outside the gene matches. CDR3 in DNA: TGTGCCAGCAGTGATTTACAGGGGACCTCTTACGTCCTGACTTTC. Translated, it gives CASSDLQGTSYVLTF.

This chain uses TRBV5-1 with TRBJ2-1; 9 bases are a match to TRBD1. J gave up 6 bases and V 2 bases, and 6 bases lay outside the gene matches. The CDR3 consists of 15 residues. Germline CDR1 SGHRS, CDR2 YFSETQ. CDR3 sequence: CASSFGQGLINEQFF. As DNA, the CDR3 is TGCGCCAGCAGCTTCGGACAGGGGTTAATCAATGAGCAGTTCTTC.

This clone was counted between two and nine times. This chain connects TRBV15 to TRBJ1-2, with TRBD1 matching 7 bases. CDR1 and CDR2 from the germline V gene are LNHNV and YYDKDF (reference sequence). The V and J ends lost 4 bases and 8 bases, in that order; junction bases with no gene match: 7. The CDR3 is made up of 13 amino acids. The CDR3 here is CATSTTDRAGYTF. The CDR3 coding sequence is TGTGCCACCAGCACCACAGACAGGGCGGGCTACACCTTC. Drawing the rest from reference TRBV15 and TRBJ1-2, the complete variable domain is DAMVIQNPRYQVTQFGKPVTLSCSQTLNHNVMYWYQQKSSQAPKLLFHYYDKDFNNEADTPDNFQSRRPNTSFCFLDIRSPGLGDTAMYLCATSTTDRAGYTFGSGTRLTVV.

V gene TRBV6-2 or TRBV6-3 combines with J gene TRBJ2-7; 7 nucleotides match TRBD1. Germline V gives CDR1 MNHEY, CDR2 SVGEGT. CDR3 length equals 17 residues. Germline trimming cut 6 bases from V and 2 bases from J; bases unmatched to any gene: 16. The chain's CDR3 is CASSSKSQGRRAYEQYF. In DNA, the CDR3 is TGTGCCAGCAGCTCTAAGTCACAGGGGCGCAGGGCCTACGAGCAGTACTTC.

This clone was counted once. V is TRBV5-1 and J is TRBJ2-4; tentative D call: TRBD1 (5 bases). The CDR3 covers 16 residues. Trimming pared 0 bases from V and 0 bases from J, leaving 10 bases between. CDR1 is SGHRS and CDR2 is YFSETQ in the germline V gene. This chain's CDR3 is CASSLDSGSAKNIQYF. The CDR3 DNA follows: TGCGCCAGCAGCTTGGATTCAGGGTCAGCCAAAAACATTCAGTACTTC. The variable domain in full, with the rest retrieved from reference TRBV5-1 and TRBJ2-4, is KAGVTQTPRYLIKTRGQQVTLSCSPISGHRSVSWYQQTPGQGLQFLFEYFSETQRNKGNFPGRFSGRQFSNSRSEMNVSTLELGDSALYLCASSLDSGSAKNIQYFGAGTRLSVL.

The chain carries TRBV10-3 and TRBJ1-2; TRBD1 aligns across 8 bases. Looked up from germline, CDR1 is ENHRY and CDR2 is SYGVKD. The CDR3 is 15 residues long. J was trimmed by 2 bases and V by 4 bases; bases with no gene match: 6. CDR3 in amino acids: CAISVSTGVNYGYTF. CDR3 DNA sequence: TGTGCCATCAGTGTCTCGACAGGGGTAAACTATGGCTACACCTTC.

As to this clone: One junction end disagrees with the germline gene, perhaps due to a read error. This chain connects TRBV6-5 to TRBJ1-5; D gene ambiguous. The CDR3 is 13 amino acids. From germline, CDR1 is MNHEY and CDR2 SVGAGI. DNA for the CDR3: TGTGCCAGCAGTTATAGACGGAATCAGCCCCAGCGTTTT. Translation: CASSYRRNQPQRF.

The gene calls are TRBV3-1 (or the pseudogene TRBV3-2) and TRBJ1-2; 7 bases are a match to TRBD1. Germline lookup yields CDR1 LGHDT and CDR2 YNNKEL (reference sequence). CDR3 length: 17 amino acids. The V segment lost 5 bases and the J segment 0 bases; nucleotides outside the gene matches: 12. The CDR3 here is CASSILRGQMTNYGYTF. DNA for the CDR3: TGTGCCAGCAGCATACTAAGGGGGCAGATGACTAACTATGGCTACACCTTC.

The chain is built from TRBV29-1 and TRBJ1-2, with unresolved D. The CDR3 extends over 15 amino acids. Trimming cost V 0 bases and J 0 bases, with 11 bases left between them. Germline values: CDR1 SQVTM, CDR2 ANQGSEA. In DNA form, the CDR3 reads TGCAGCGTTGAAGATCTTGAGGGTACTAACTATGGCTACACCTTC. It encodes CSVEDLEGTNYGYTF.

The chain joins TRBV2 to TRBJ1-2; the D gene is possibly TRBD1 (5 bases). Germline V CDR1 and CDR2: SNHLY, FYNNEI. The CDR3 has 14 residues. V lost 6 bases and J 4 bases, leaving 15 bases between the germline ends. The CDR3 DNA follows: TGTGCCAGCAGCGGAGGGCAGGGAGGCTATGGCTACACCTTC. The encoded protein is CASSGGQGGYGYTF.

The chain has TRBV18 and TRBJ2-5; tentative D call: TRBD2 (5 bases). Germline lookup yields CDR1 KGHSH and CDR2 LQKENI. The V gene lost 4 bases and the J gene lost 5 bases, with 14 bases spanning the gap. The CDR3 loop spans 14 amino acids. Here the CDR3 reads CASSLGSAWETQYF. Here the CDR3 DNA reads TGTGCCAGCTCACTGGGTAGCGCTTGGGAGACCCAGTACTTC.

The chain carries TRBV11-3 and TRBJ2-5; D might be TRBD1 (5 bases). This CDR3 is 15 amino acids long. From germline, CDR1 is SGHNT and CDR2 YENEEA. V lost 5 bases, J lost 2 bases, and 15 bases lay in between. Written as DNA, the CDR3 is TGTGCCAGCAGCCAGGGTCGGTCAGAACAAGAGACCCAGTACTTC. This translates into CASSQGRSEQETQYF.

V usage is TRBV7-9 and J usage is TRBJ1-6; D possibly corresponds to TRBD1 (6 bases). This CDR3 has 15 amino acids. The V gene lost 5 bases and the J gene lost 7 bases, with 15 bases spanning the gap. The germline V gene encodes CDR1 SEHNR and CDR2 FQNEAQ (reference sequence). In nucleotides, the CDR3 is TGTGCCAGCAGCCCAGGGGTGGACCGAAATTCACCCCTCCACTTT. Translating it yields CASSPGVDRNSPLHF.

The chain links TRBV19 to TRBJ2-7; 11 nucleotides agree with TRBD1. The trim removed 3 bases at V and 4 bases at J, leaving 5 bases unmatched. Germline V lookup: CDR1 LNHDA, CDR2 SQIVND (reference sequence). The CDR3 sequence is 15 residues long. The CDR3: CASSIGTGGSYEQYF. The CDR3, as DNA: TGTGCCAGTAGTATCGGGACAGGGGGGAGTTACGAGCAGTACTTC.

V and J are TRBV9 and TRBJ2-3, with TRBD2 matching 7 bases. Germline lookup yields CDR1 SGDLS and CDR2 YYNGEE. The CDR3 spans 14 residues. Unmatched junction bases numbered 2, after V lost 0 bases and J lost 4 bases. CDR3: CASSVGLAPDTQYF. In DNA, the CDR3 is TGTGCCAGCAGCGTAGGACTAGCTCCAGATACGCAGTATTTT.

The gene calls are TRBV10-2 and TRBJ1-2; 8 nucleotides match TRBD1. Germline-derived CDR1 and CDR2 are WSHSY and SAAADI. The V gene end was trimmed by 2 bases and the J gene end by 2 bases; junction bases not matched to a gene: 4. The CDR3 has 15 amino acids. The CDR3 is CASSERRTGNYGYTF. DNA of the CDR3: TGCGCCAGCAGTGAGCGGAGGACAGGGAACTATGGCTACACCTTC.

This chain connects TRBV10-2 to TRBJ1-1; D perhaps matches TRBD1 (5 bases). This CDR3 has 14 residues. The V gene's germline CDR1 is WSHSY and CDR2 SAAADI. The V and J ends lost 8 bases and 4 bases respectively, with 17 bases between them. The CDR3 loop is CASAREGVGTEAFF. The CDR3 coding sequence is TGCGCCAGCGCCAGGGAGGGAGTCGGCACTGAAGCTTTCTTT.

This rearrangement joins TRBV20-1 to TRBJ2-1; possibly TRBD2 for D (6 bases). The V end lost 3 bases, the J end lost 3 bases, and 12 bases lay between the germline ends. The germline CDR1 and CDR2 sequences are DFQATT and SNEGSKA (reference sequence). This CDR3 is built from 14 residues. The CDR3: CSASARRDYNEQFF. The CDR3 nucleotides read TGCAGTGCTAGTGCTAGGAGGGACTACAATGAGCAGTTCTTC.

This chain joins TRBV7-2 and TRBJ1-1; TRBD1 aligns across 7 bases. This CDR3 has 14 residues. Germline values: CDR1 SGHTA, CDR2 FQGNSA. V was clipped by 3 bases and J by 6 bases; unmatched bases: 7. CDR3: CASSLTGIFAEAFF. Written as DNA, the CDR3 is TGTGCCAGCAGCTTGACAGGGATATTTGCTGAAGCTTTCTTT. The full variable domain, rest sourced from reference TRBV7-2 and TRBJ1-1, is GAGVSQSPSNKVTEKGKDVELRCDPISGHTALYWYRQSLGQGLEFLIYFQGNSAPDKSGLPSDRFSAERTGGSVSTLTIQRTQQEDSAVYLCASSLTGIFAEAFFGQGTRLTVV.

This clone came up once. The chain recombines TRBV27 with TRBJ2-7; D may be TRBD1 (7 bases). The ends were cut back, 7 bases at V and 2 bases at J, with 15 bases in the middle. The V gene's germline CDR1 is MNHEY and CDR2 SMNVEV (reference sequence). This CDR3 contains 14 residues. The CDR3 protein is CASTRGAPTYEQYF. The CDR3 nucleotides are TGTGCCAGCACCAGGGGGGCCCCAACCTACGAGCAGTACTTC.

In the case of this clone: A junction end diverges from the germline sequence, so it may reflect a read error. CDR3: CASSPLPASGSTKLIF. CDR3 coding DNA: TGTGCCAGCAGCCCCCTTCCCGCTAGCGGGAGTACAAAGCTGATCTTC. The V call is TRBV3-1 (or the pseudogene TRBV3-2), the J call TRBJ2-1; TRBD2 aligns across 10 bases. Per germline, CDR1 LGHDT and CDR2 YNNKEL (reference sequence). CDR3 length: 16 amino acids.

This CDR3 is CASSIKGRTEAFF. CDR3 DNA: TGTGCCAGTAGTATTAAGGGGAGGACTGAAGCTTTCTTT. The V call is TRBV19, the J call TRBJ1-1, with D maybe TRBD1 (5 bases). Germline V gives CDR1 LNHDA, CDR2 SQIVND (reference sequence). This CDR3 comprises 13 residues. V lost 3 bases and J lost 5, with 10 bases in between.

This chain joins TRBV20-1 and TRBJ1-3, with a possible D match to TRBD1 (6 bases). The CDR3 runs 15 residues. Deletions cut 3 bases from V and 0 bases from J, with 12 bases between. Germline V CDR1 and CDR2: DFQATT, SNEGSKA (reference sequence). The CDR3 region is CSASSPGDSGNTIYF. In DNA form, the CDR3 reads TGCAGTGCTAGTTCCCCAGGGGACTCTGGAAACACCATATATTTT.

V is TRBV25-1 and J is TRBJ1-6; D is possibly TRBD1 (6 bases). This CDR3 has 14 amino acids. The germline V gene encodes CDR1 MGHDK and CDR2 SYGVNS. V lost 5 bases and J 10 bases, leaving 15 bases between the germline ends. The chain's CDR3 is CASSSPGGPSPLHF. DNA for the CDR3: TGTGCCAGCAGTTCCCCGGGGGGCCCATCACCCCTCCACTTT.

CDR3 loop: CASSFSPDSNYGYTF. The CDR3 DNA reads TGTGCCAGCAGTTTCTCACCTGACTCTAACTATGGCTACACCTTC. The V gene is TRBV5-8, the J gene TRBJ1-2; D not certain. The CDR3 contains 15 residues. Germline CDR1 SGHTS, CDR2 YDEGEE. Between the trimmed V and J ends, which lost 5 bases and 0 bases, there was a span of 14 bases.